The source of this T cell receptor (beta chain) is a study of shared clonotypes between healthy human individuals. Study details: Three CD4 naive, three CD4 memory, two CD8 naive and one CD8 memory plate were used per donor.

CD45RO-negative, CCR7-positively selected cells formed the naive CD8 fraction, excluding terminally differentiated effector memory CD45RA+ cells. Recent acute infections and vaccinations were absent in the healthy HIV-negative adult donors. V lost 5 bases and J 6 bases, leaving 14 bases between the germline ends. This CDR3 is built from 13 residues. Germline-derived CDR1 and CDR2 are MNHEY and SMNVEV (reference sequence). About 30,000 T cell genomes, or approximately 190 ng DNA, went into the sorted-subset replicate PCRs. Assay: immunoSEQ multiplex PCR; the TCRdb copy retains only in-frame clones and omits some. The sample has roughly 2.1 million clones, approximately 94% seen once.

The receptor comes from a man aged 18 to 30 in good health. Some clones in this sample may be carry-over from other donors' samples. V is TRBV27 and J is TRBJ2-7; D is ambiguous. Sequenced: naive CD8+ T cells from PBMCs. In DNA form, the CDR3 reads TGTGCCAGCAGTCAGGCGGAATGGGCCGAGCAGTACTTC. This encodes CASSQAEWAEQYF.